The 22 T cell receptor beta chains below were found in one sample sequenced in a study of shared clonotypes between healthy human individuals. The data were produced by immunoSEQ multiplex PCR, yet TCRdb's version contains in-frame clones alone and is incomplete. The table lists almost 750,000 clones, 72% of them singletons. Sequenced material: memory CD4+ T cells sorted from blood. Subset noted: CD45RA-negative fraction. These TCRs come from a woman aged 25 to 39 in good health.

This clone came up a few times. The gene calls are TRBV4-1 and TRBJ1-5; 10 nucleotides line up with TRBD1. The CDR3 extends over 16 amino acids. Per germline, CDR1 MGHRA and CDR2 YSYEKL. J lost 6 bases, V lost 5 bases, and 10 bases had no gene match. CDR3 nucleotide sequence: TGCGCCAGCAGCGCCTGGGACAGGGGTTTAGGTCAGCCCCAGCATTTT. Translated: CASSAWDRGLGQPQHF.

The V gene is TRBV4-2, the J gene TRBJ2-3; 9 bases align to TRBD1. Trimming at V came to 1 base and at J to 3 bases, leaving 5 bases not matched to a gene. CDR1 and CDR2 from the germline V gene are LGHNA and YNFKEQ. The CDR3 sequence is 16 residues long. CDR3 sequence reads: CASSQGGTGSTDTQYF. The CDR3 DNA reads TGTGCCAGCAGCCAAGGGGGGACAGGGTCGACAGATACGCAGTATTTT.

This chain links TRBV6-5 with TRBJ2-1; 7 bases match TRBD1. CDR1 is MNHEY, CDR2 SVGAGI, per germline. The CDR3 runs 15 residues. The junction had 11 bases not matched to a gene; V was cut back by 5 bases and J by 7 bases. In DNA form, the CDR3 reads TGTGCCAGCAGTCACCCGCCGACAGGGAGAAATGAGCAGTTCTTC. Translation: CASSHPPTGRNEQFF.

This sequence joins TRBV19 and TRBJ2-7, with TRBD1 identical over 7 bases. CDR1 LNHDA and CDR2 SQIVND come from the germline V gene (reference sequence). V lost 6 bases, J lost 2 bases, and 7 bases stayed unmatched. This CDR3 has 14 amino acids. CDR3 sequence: CASSSPTGPYEQYF. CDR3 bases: TGTGCCAGTAGCTCTCCGACAGGGCCCTACGAGCAGTACTTC. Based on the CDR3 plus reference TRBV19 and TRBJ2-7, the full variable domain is DGGITQSPKYLFRKEGQNVTLSCEQNLNHDAMYWYRQDPGQGLRLIYYSQIVNDFQKGDIAEGYSVSREKKESFPLTVTSAQKNPTAFYLCASSSPTGPYEQYFGPGTRLTVT.

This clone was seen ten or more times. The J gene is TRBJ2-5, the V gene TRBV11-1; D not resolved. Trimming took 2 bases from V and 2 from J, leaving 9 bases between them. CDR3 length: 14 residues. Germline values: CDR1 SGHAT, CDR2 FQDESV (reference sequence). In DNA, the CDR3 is TGTGCCAGCAGCTTAAGGCACAAACAAGAGACCCAGTACTTC. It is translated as CASSLRHKQETQYF.

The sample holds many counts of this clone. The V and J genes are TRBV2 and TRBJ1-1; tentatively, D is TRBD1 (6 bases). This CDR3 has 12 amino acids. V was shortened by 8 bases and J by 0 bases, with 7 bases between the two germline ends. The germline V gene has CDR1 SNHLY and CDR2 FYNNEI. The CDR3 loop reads CASYRVNTEAFF. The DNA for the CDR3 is TGTGCCAGCTACAGGGTGAACACTGAAGCTTTCTTT.

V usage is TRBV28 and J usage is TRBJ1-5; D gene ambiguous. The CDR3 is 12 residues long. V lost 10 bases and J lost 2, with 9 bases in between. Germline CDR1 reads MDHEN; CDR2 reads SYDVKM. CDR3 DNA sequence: TGTGCCAACGGGAGGGGCAATCAGCCCCAGCATTTT. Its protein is CANGRGNQPQHF.

The DNA for the CDR3 is TGCGCCAGCAGCTCAGGGGCCCTAAACTATGGCTACACCTTC. It yields the protein CASSSGALNYGYTF. The chain recombines TRBV5-1 with TRBJ1-2, with a weak D call TRBD1 (6 bases). Germline-derived CDR1 and CDR2 are SGHRS and YFSETQ. The ends were cut back, 3 bases at V and 2 bases at J, with 11 bases in the middle. The CDR3 has 14 amino acids.

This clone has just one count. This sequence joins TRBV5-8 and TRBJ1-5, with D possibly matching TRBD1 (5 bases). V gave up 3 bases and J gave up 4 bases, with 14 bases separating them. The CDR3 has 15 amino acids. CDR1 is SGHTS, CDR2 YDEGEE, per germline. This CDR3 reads CASSSGQGMNQPQHF. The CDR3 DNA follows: TGTGCCAGCAGCTCGGGCCAGGGAATGAATCAGCCCCAGCATTTT.

As DNA, the CDR3 is TGTGCCAGCAGCACGACAGGGGGAGTCTACGAGCAGTACTTC. Its translation: CASSTTGGVYEQYF. The rearrangement links TRBV11-2 to TRBJ2-7; TRBD1 matches 9 bases. Germline V gene data show CDR1 as SGHAT and CDR2 as FQNNGV. V was clipped by 5 bases and J by 3 bases; unmatched bases: 5. The CDR3 has 14 residues.

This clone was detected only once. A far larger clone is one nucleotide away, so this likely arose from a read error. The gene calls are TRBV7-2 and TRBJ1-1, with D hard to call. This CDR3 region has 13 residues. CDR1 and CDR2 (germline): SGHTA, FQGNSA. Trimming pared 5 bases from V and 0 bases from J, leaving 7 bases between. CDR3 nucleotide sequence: TGTGCCAGCAGCCCCTCGGTGAACACTGAAGCTTTCTTT. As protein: CASSPSVNTEAFF.

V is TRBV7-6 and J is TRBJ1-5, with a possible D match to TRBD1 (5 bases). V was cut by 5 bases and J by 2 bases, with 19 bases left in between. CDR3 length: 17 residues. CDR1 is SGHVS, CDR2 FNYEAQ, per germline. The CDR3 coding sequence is TGTGCCAGCAGCCCTTCCCGGGGGAGCGTCGGCAATCAGCCCCAGCATTTT. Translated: CASSPSRGSVGNQPQHF. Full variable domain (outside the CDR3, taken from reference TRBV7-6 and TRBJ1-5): GAGVSQSPRYKVTKRGQDVALRCDPISGHVSLYWYRQALGQGPEFLTYFNYEAQQDKSGLPNDRFSAERPEGSISTLTIQRTEQRDSAMYRCASSPSRGSVGNQPQHFGDGTRLSIL.

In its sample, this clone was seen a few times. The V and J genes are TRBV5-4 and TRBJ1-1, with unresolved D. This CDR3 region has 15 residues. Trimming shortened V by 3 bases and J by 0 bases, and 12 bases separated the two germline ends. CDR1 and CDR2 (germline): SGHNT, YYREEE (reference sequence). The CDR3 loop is CASSSGSLMNTEAFF. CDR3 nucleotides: TGTGCCAGCAGCTCCGGGTCTCTTATGAACACTGAAGCTTTCTTT.

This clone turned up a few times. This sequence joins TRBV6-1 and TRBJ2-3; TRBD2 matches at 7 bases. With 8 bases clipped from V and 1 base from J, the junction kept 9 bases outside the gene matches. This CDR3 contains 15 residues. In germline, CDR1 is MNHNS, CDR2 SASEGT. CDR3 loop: CASLFRLAGTDTQYF. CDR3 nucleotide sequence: TGTGCCAGCCTCTTTAGGCTAGCGGGCACAGATACGCAGTATTTT.

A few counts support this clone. In nucleotides, the CDR3 is TGTGCCAGCAGTGAATCGAACGGGCAGCTTGAAGCTTTCTTT. This sequence encodes CASSESNGQLEAFF. This sequence joins TRBV6-1 and TRBJ1-1; no reliable D call. This CDR3 has 14 amino acids. Germline V gene data show CDR1 as MNHNS and CDR2 as SASEGT. The ends were cut back, 2 bases at V and 7 bases at J, with 14 bases in the middle.

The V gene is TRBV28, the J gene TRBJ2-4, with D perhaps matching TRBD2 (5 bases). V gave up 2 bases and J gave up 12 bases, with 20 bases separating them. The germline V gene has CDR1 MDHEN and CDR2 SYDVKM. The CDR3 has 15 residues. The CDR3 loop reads CASSLRGVTKPGQYF. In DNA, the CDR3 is TGTGCCAGCAGTTTACGGGGTGTAACTAAGCCGGGTCAGTACTTC.

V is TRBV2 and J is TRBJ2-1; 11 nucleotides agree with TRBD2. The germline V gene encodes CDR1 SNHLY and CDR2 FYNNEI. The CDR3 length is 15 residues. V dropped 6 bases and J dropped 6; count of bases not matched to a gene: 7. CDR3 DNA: TGTGCCAGCAGGACGGGGACTAGCGGTACCAATGAGCAGTTCTTC. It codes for CASRTGTSGTNEQFF.

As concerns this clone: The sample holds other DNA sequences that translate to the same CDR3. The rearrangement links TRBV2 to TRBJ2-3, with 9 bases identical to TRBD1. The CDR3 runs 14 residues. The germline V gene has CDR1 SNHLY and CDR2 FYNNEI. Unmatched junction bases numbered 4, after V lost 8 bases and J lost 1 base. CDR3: CASSGQGGTDTQYF. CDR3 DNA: TGTGCCAGCTCGGGACAGGGAGGCACAGATACGCAGTATTTT. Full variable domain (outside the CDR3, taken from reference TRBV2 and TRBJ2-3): EPEVTQTPSHQVTQMGQEVILRCVPISNHLYFYWYRQILGQKVEFLVSFYNNEISEKSEIFDDQFSVERPDGSNFTLKIRSTKLEDSAMYFCASSGQGGTDTQYFGPGTRLTVL.

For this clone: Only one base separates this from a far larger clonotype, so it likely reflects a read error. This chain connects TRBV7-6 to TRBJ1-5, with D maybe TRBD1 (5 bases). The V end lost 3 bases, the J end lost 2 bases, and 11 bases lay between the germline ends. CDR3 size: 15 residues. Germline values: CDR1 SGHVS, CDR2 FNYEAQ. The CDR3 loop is CASSLGEVGNQPQHF. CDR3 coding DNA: TGTGCCAGCAGCTTGGGGGAGGTTGGCAATCAGCCCCAGCATTTT. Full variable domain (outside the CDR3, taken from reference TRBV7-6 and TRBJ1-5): GAGVSQSPRYKVTKRGQDVALRCDPISGHVSLYWYRQALGQGPEFLTYFNYEAQQDKSGLPNDRFSAERPEGSISTLTIQRTEQRDSAMYRCASSLGEVGNQPQHFGDGTRLSIL.

CDR3 in DNA: TGTGCCAGTAGTCGGACAGGGCTCTACGAGCAGTACTTC. It codes for CASSRTGLYEQYF. This chain links TRBV19 with TRBJ2-7; 8 bases line up with TRBD1. V shed 5 bases and J 3 bases; nucleotides not matched to a gene: 3. This CDR3 contains 13 residues. CDR1 and CDR2 (germline): LNHDA, SQIVND (reference sequence).

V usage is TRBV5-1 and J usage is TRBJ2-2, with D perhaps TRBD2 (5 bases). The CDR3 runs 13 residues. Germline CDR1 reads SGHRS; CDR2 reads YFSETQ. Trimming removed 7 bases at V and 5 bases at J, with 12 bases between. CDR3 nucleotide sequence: TGCGCCAGCGGACTCGAGGAAACCGGGGAGCTGTTTTTT. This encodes CASGLEETGELFF.

The CDR3 spells CASSPLGDGRAYGYTF. The CDR3 DNA reads as TGTGCCAGCAGTCCCCTCGGGGACGGCCGGGCTTATGGCTACACCTTC. The chain uses TRBV27 and TRBJ1-2; tentatively, D is TRBD1 (5 bases). From germline, CDR1 is MNHEY and CDR2 SMNVEV (reference sequence). Trimming took 5 bases from V and 5 from J, leaving 21 bases between them. The length of the CDR3 is 16 residues.